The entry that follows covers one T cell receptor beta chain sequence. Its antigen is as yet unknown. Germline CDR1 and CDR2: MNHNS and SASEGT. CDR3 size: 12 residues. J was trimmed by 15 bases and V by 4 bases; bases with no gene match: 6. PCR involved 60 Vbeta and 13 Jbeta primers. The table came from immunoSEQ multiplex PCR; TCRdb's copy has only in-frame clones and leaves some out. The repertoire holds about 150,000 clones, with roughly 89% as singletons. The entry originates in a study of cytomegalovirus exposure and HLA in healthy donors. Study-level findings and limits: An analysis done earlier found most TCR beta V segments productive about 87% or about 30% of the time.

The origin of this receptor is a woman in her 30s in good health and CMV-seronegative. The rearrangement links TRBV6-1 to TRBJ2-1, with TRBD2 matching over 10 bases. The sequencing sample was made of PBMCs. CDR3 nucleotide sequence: TGTGCCAGCAGTGCGCCGGGACTAGCGCGGTTCTTC. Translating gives CASSAPGLARFF.